This T cell receptor (beta chain) was recovered during a study of blood T cell repertoires in COVID-19. Looking at the study overall: Acute and convalescent COVID-19 specimens originated in the United States, Italy and Spain. In each case, the material was cDNA or gDNA derived from T cells, B-cell-depleted T cells, or PBMCs.

Authors' analysis steps: Reference gene primers were amplified, and this amplification served to estimate nucleated cell counts. Some clones are missing from TCRdb's copy, which holds only in-frame ones; the method was immunoSEQ multiplex PCR. The V and J calls and clone size come from that table; D and trimming were worked out from the DNA. The sample yields about 68,000 clones, approximately 88% seen once. Germline-derived CDR1 and CDR2 are KGHSH and LQKENI. Between the trimmed V and J ends, which lost 5 bases and 7 bases, there was a span of 6 bases. There are 11 residues in the CDR3. The material sequenced was peripheral blood. The TCR sequence derives from a man aged 50 or older with active COVID-19. The J gene is TRBJ2-1, the V gene TRBV18; D unresolved. CDR3 in amino acids: CASSDMNEQFF. The CDR3 nucleotides read TGTGCCAGCTCAGACATGAATGAGCAGTTCTTC.